Below are 31 T cell receptor beta chains sequenced from a single sample in a study of shared clonotypes between healthy human individuals. Generated by immunoSEQ multiplex PCR, the TCRdb table keeps only in-frame clones and is missing some. The table lists 2.5 million or so clones, around nine tenths of them singletons, with around 0.14% in the top ten. The sequenced sample was naive CD4+ T cells sorted from blood. Subset indicated: CD45RA+ positively selected. The receptors come from a man aged 18-30 years in good health.

This clone has a single count. This chain uses TRBV5-1 with TRBJ2-3; TRBD2 matches at 12 bases. This CDR3 is built from 15 residues. Losses at the gene ends were 8 bases for V and 4 bases for J; bases not matched to a gene: 8. Looked up from germline, CDR1 is SGHRS and CDR2 is YFSETQ. CDR3 sequence reads: CASEPTSGGADTQYF. CDR3 coding DNA: TGCGCCAGTGAACCGACTAGCGGGGGAGCAGATACGCAGTATTTT. The entire variable domain, with the rest obtained from reference TRBV5-1 and TRBJ2-3, is as follows: KAGVTQTPRYLIKTRGQQVTLSCSPISGHRSVSWYQQTPGQGLQFLFEYFSETQRNKGNFPGRFSGRQFSNSRSEMNVSTLELGDSALYLCASEPTSGGADTQYFGPGTRLTVL.

The rearrangement uses TRBV6-6 and TRBJ1-1; possible D gene TRBD1, 6 bases. This CDR3 has 15 amino acids. Germline loops: CDR1 MNHNY, CDR2 SVGAGI (reference sequence). V lost 5 bases to trimming and J lost 0 bases, with 13 bases between them. This CDR3 is CASSLQGLMNTEAFF. The CDR3 DNA sequence: TGTGCCAGCAGTCTACAGGGATTGATGAACACTGAAGCTTTCTTT.

The sample holds a few counts of this clone. The CDR3 here is CASKTGVGSNQPQHF. The CDR3 region has the DNA TGTGCCAGTAAAACAGGGGTGGGAAGCAATCAGCCCCAGCATTTT. This chain uses TRBV19 with TRBJ1-5, with 7 nucleotides matching TRBD1. The CDR3 contains 15 residues. CDR1 is LNHDA, CDR2 SQIVND, per germline (reference sequence). V was pared by 7 bases and J by 1 base, with 7 bases of the junction left unmatched.

This clone has only one observation. This sample includes further DNA sequences coding for the same CDR3. The chain employs TRBV19 and TRBJ2-2, with D possibly matching TRBD1 (5 bases). CDR1 is LNHDA, CDR2 SQIVND, per germline (reference sequence). This CDR3 contains 14 residues. The V end was cut by 4 bases, the J end by 2 bases, with 8 bases between. The CDR3 region is CASSKTENTGELFF. The CDR3 coding sequence is TGTGCCAGTAGTAAGACAGAAAACACCGGGGAGCTGTTTTTT.

This chain joins TRBV30 and TRBJ2-1; no clear D gene. The V gene's germline CDR1 is GTSNPN and CDR2 SVGIG (reference sequence). This CDR3 contains 17 residues. V lost 3 bases to trimming and J lost 1 base, with 19 bases between them. CDR3 DNA: TGTGCCTGGAGCGTCAACCCCCCTGGGCGGTCCTACAATGAGCAGTTCTTC. Its protein is CAWSVNPPGRSYNEQFF.

The chain has TRBV11-2 and TRBJ2-2; no firm D call. V was trimmed by 1 base and J by 0 bases, leaving 9 bases between them. Germline values: CDR1 SGHAT, CDR2 FQNNGV. The CDR3 sequence is 16 residues long. CDR3 in amino acids: CASSLVGTPNTGELFF. CDR3 coding DNA: TGTGCCAGCAGCTTAGTTGGTACACCGAACACCGGGGAGCTGTTTTTT.

The chain recombines TRBV5-3 with TRBJ2-1; maybe TRBD1 (6 bases). TRBV5-3 is recorded as an ORF, its role being uncertain. The CDR3 is made up of 22 amino acids. The germline V and J ends were trimmed by 4 bases and 4 bases, with 36 bases remaining between them. The CDR3 nucleotides read TGTGCCAGAAGCACCCTTTGGTACAGGGATCAACCAGTCCTAGGGGATTACAATGAGCAGTTCTTC. This sequence encodes CARSTLWYRDQPVLGDYNEQFF.

This chain links TRBV4-1 with TRBJ2-5; 7 bases map to TRBD1. Germline V CDR1 and CDR2: MGHRA, YSYEKL. The trim removed 3 bases at V and 4 bases at J, leaving 8 bases unmatched. This CDR3 is 15 amino acids long. This CDR3 is CASSQATGVGETQYF. The CDR3 DNA reads TGCGCCAGCAGCCAGGCAACAGGGGTAGGAGAGACCCAGTACTTC.

This rearrangement joins TRBV18 to TRBJ2-1, with 7 bases lining up with TRBD2. Germline assignment: CDR1 KGHSH and CDR2 LQKENI. The V segment lost 6 bases and the J segment 6 bases; nucleotides outside the gene matches: 11. The CDR3 has 15 residues. In nucleotides, the CDR3 is TGTGCCAGCTCCAAAGGGTGGGCTAGCGGCAATGAGCAGTTCTTC. Protein: CASSKGWASGNEQFF. Using reference TRBV18 and TRBJ2-1 for the parts outside the CDR3, the full variable domain is NAGVMQNPRHLVRRRGQEARLRCSPMKGHSHVYWYRQLPEEGLKFMVYLQKENIIDESGMPKERFSAEFPKEGPSILRIQQVVRGDSAAYFCASSKGWASGNEQFFGPGTRLTVL.

This chain joins TRBV11-2 and TRBJ1-6; no firm D call. Germline V gene lookup returns CDR1 SGHAT and CDR2 FQNNGV. The CDR3 totals 13 residues. V lost 4 bases, J lost 5 bases, and 6 bases lay in between. The CDR3 coding sequence is TGTGCCAGCAGCTCCTTGGATAATTCACCCCTCCACTTT. This sequence encodes CASSSLDNSPLHF. Drawing the rest from reference TRBV11-2 and TRBJ1-6, the complete variable domain is EAGVAQSPRYKIIEKRQSVAFWCNPISGHATLYWYQQILGQGPKLLIQFQNNGVVDDSQLPKDRFSAERLKGVDSTLKIQPAKLEDSAVYLCASSSLDNSPLHFGNGTRLTVT.

This chain connects TRBV7-9 to TRBJ1-1, with TRBD1 identical over 8 bases. V shed 1 base and J 0 bases; nucleotides not matched to a gene: 1. CDR1 is SEHNR, CDR2 FQNEAQ, per germline (reference sequence). The CDR3 contains 15 residues. In nucleotides, the CDR3 is TGTGCCAGCAGCTTAGGGGGACAGGTGAACACTGAAGCTTTCTTT. It specifies CASSLGGQVNTEAFF.

The chain couples TRBV12-5 to TRBJ2-2; D not certain. The CDR3 runs to 10 residues. V lost 3 bases, J lost 9 bases, and 2 bases lay in between. Germline V gene lookup returns CDR1 LGHNT and CDR2 FRNRAP. The CDR3 loop is CASGLRELFF. The DNA for the CDR3 is TGTGCTAGTGGTTTACGGGAGCTGTTTTTT.

This chain uses TRBV7-2 with TRBJ2-5, with 10 nucleotides matching TRBD2. Unmatched junction bases numbered 11, after V lost 5 bases and J lost 11 bases. Germline V gene sequence: CDR1 SGHTA, CDR2 FQGNSA. The CDR3 extends over 14 amino acids. CDR3 bases: TGTGCCAGCAGCCCAGCGGGAGGGCCCGGGGAGCAGTACTTC. Encoded protein: CASSPAGGPGEQYF.

The CDR3 reads CATSRDQQGAYEQYF. In DNA, the CDR3 is TGTGCCACCAGCAGAGATCAACAGGGGGCCTACGAGCAGTACTTC. The chain couples TRBV15 to TRBJ2-7; 8 nucleotides align to TRBD1. Germline-derived CDR1 and CDR2 are LNHNV and YYDKDF (reference sequence). This CDR3 spans 15 amino acids. The J segment lost 2 bases and the V segment lost 0 bases, leaving 3 bases of the junction unmatched.

The CDR3 DNA is TGCGCCAGCAGCCACCGGGACAGGGGGTTGGATGAAAAACTGTTTTTT. Translation gives CASSHRDRGLDEKLFF. The chain uses TRBV5-1 and TRBJ1-4, with 11 bases lining up with TRBD1. V was pared by 4 bases and J by 6 bases, with 8 bases of the junction left unmatched. Germline-derived CDR1 and CDR2 are SGHRS and YFSETQ. The CDR3 runs 16 residues. The whole variable domain, filled in from reference TRBV5-1 and TRBJ1-4, reads KAGVTQTPRYLIKTRGQQVTLSCSPISGHRSVSWYQQTPGQGLQFLFEYFSETQRNKGNFPGRFSGRQFSNSRSEMNVSTLELGDSALYLCASSHRDRGLDEKLFFGSGTQLSVL.

The chain recombines TRBV10-3 with TRBJ2-3; 9 bases match TRBD1. CDR1 is ENHRY, CDR2 SYGVKD, per germline. The V segment lost 8 bases and the J segment 0 bases; nucleotides outside the gene matches: 3. The CDR3 is made up of 14 amino acids. The CDR3 sequence: CAIGTGPSTDTQYF. The DNA of the CDR3 is TGTGCCATCGGGACAGGGCCTAGCACAGATACGCAGTATTTT.

Here the CDR3 reads CASSLGGRLIETQYF. Here the CDR3 DNA reads TGCGCCAGCAGCCTAGGGGGGCGGTTGATAGAGACCCAGTACTTC. The gene calls are TRBV5-1 and TRBJ2-5; D tentatively fits TRBD1 or TRBD2 (6 bases each). Per the germline V gene, CDR1 is SGHRS and CDR2 is YFSETQ. V was clipped by 4 bases and J by 4 bases, with 17 bases between them. The CDR3 runs to 15 residues.

The CDR3 sequence is CSVGGWGLAGVDESNEQFF. CDR3 bases: TGCAGCGTTGGGGGATGGGGACTAGCGGGAGTTGATGAGAGCAATGAGCAGTTCTTC. J is TRBJ2-1 and V is TRBV29-1; TRBD2 matches 14 bases. This CDR3 comprises 19 residues. Germline V gene sequence: CDR1 SQVTM, CDR2 ANQGSEA. The junction had 17 bases not matched to a gene; V was cut back by 4 bases and J by 6 bases.

The CDR3 reads CASSLDRAGNQPQHF. The CDR3 DNA reads as TGTGCCAGCAGCTTAGACAGGGCTGGCAATCAGCCCCAGCATTTT. The J gene is TRBJ1-5, the V gene TRBV7-2; tentatively, D is TRBD1 (6 bases). The CDR3 contains 15 residues. Deletions cut 1 base from V and 2 bases from J, with 9 bases between. Germline-derived CDR1 and CDR2 are SGHTA and FQGNSA.

The V and J genes are TRBV11-2 and TRBJ2-5; 7 bases are shared with TRBD1. The germline CDR1 and CDR2 sequences are SGHAT and FQNNGV. V shed 5 bases, J shed 2 bases, and the junction held 5 bases outside the gene matches. The CDR3 is 14 amino acids. The CDR3: CASSRGTVQETQYF. Here the CDR3 DNA reads TGTGCCAGCAGCCGAGGGACAGTACAAGAGACCCAGTACTTC.

This clone was seen a single time. This chain joins TRBV7-9 and TRBJ2-5; 12 nucleotides match TRBD1. The CDR3 runs 17 residues. Trimming removed 7 bases from V and 5 bases from J; junction bases left unmatched: 14. Germline CDR1 SEHNR, CDR2 FQNEAQ (reference sequence). The CDR3 reads CASISAPGDRGQETQYF. As DNA, the CDR3 is TGTGCCAGCATTTCAGCTCCCGGGGACAGGGGGCAGGAGACCCAGTACTTC.

This clone was detected once. The chain combines TRBV2 with TRBJ1-5; D might be TRBD1 (5 bases). The CDR3 is made up of 14 amino acids. Trimming pared 10 bases from V and 4 bases from J, leaving 17 bases between. Germline values: CDR1 SNHLY, CDR2 FYNNEI. The CDR3 protein is CATAGPGKNQPQHF. The CDR3 DNA sequence: TGTGCCACCGCGGGACCGGGGAAAAATCAGCCCCAGCATTTT.

J is TRBJ1-4 and V is TRBV15; D uncertain. The germline V and J ends were trimmed by 1 base and 4 bases, with 7 bases remaining between them. Germline V lookup: CDR1 LNHNV, CDR2 YYDKDF (reference sequence). The CDR3 consists of 14 residues. The CDR3 region has the DNA TGTGCCACCAGCAGAGGCGGAAATAATGAAAAACTGTTTTTT. This translates into CATSRGGNNEKLFF.

J is TRBJ1-1 and V is TRBV6-6, with a weak D call TRBD1 (6 bases). Germline CDR1 reads MNHNY; CDR2 reads SVGAGI (reference sequence). Trimming took off 6 bases at V and 11 bases at J, with 16 bases between the two ends. The length of the CDR3 is 12 residues. The CDR3 nucleotides read TGTGCCAGCAGCCACGCACAGGGCGTTGCTTTCTTT. Translation: CASSHAQGVAFF.

This chain connects TRBV6-5 to TRBJ2-2; D is possibly TRBD1 or TRBD2 (5 bases each). The germline V gene has CDR1 MNHEY and CDR2 SVGAGI. The CDR3 is 15 residues long. Between the trimmed V and J ends, which lost 6 bases and 8 bases, there was a span of 19 bases. The CDR3 protein is CASRPGTARGGELFF. The CDR3, as DNA: TGTGCCAGCAGACCCGGGACGGCAAGGGGAGGGGAGCTGTTTTTT.

This clone came up once. As DNA, the CDR3 is TGTGCCAGCAGCGTAGGGCCGGGTTCTGACTATGGCTACACCTTC. Its protein is CASSVGPGSDYGYTF. The J gene is TRBJ1-2, the V gene TRBV9; D call uncertain. V lost 0 bases and J lost 3, with 12 bases in between. Germline lookup yields CDR1 SGDLS and CDR2 YYNGEE. The CDR3 consists of 15 residues.

The rearrangement joins TRBV11-3 to TRBJ2-3, with no clear D. The germline V and J ends were trimmed by 3 bases and 3 bases, with 10 bases remaining between them. The germline CDR1 and CDR2 sequences are SGHNT and YENEEA. This CDR3 has 14 residues. CDR3 amino acids: CASSFSGVTDTQYF. The DNA of the CDR3 is TGTGCCAGCAGCTTCTCTGGGGTAACAGATACGCAGTATTTT.

This chain uses TRBV11-2 with TRBJ2-7; the match to TRBD1 covers 7 bases. The ends lost 7 bases at V and 3 bases at J; junction bases unmatched: 15. Germline V gene lookup returns CDR1 SGHAT and CDR2 FQNNGV. CDR3 size: 16 residues. This CDR3 is CASTRRRNRGHYEQYF. CDR3 nucleotides: TGTGCCAGCACCCGGCGCCGCAACAGGGGCCACTACGAGCAGTACTTC.

The chain uses TRBV12-5 and TRBJ2-5; possibly TRBD1 for D (5 bases). The CDR3 covers 13 residues. Germline V gives CDR1 LGHNT, CDR2 FRNRAP. V lost 8 bases and J 3 bases, leaving 13 bases between the germline ends. CDR3 DNA: TGTGCTAGTAGACTTACAGGAGAAGAGACCCAGTACTTC. Amino acid sequence: CASRLTGEETQYF.

The J gene is TRBJ1-3, the V gene TRBV27; TRBD1 is a possible D gene (5 bases). The length of the CDR3 is 15 residues. Germline assignment: CDR1 MNHEY and CDR2 SMNVEV (reference sequence). With 3 bases removed from V and 1 base from J, the gap between germline ends came to 10 bases. The DNA of the CDR3 is TGTGCCAGCAGTTTCTCCCAGGGTTCTGGAAACACCATATATTTT. This encodes CASSFSQGSGNTIYF.

As concerns this clone: Distinct nucleotide sequences in the sample also encode this CDR3. This chain uses TRBV20-1 with TRBJ2-3; no clear D gene. Germline-derived CDR1 and CDR2 are DFQATT and SNEGSKA (reference sequence). Trimming took 3 bases from V and 6 from J, leaving 4 bases between them. The CDR3 extends over 10 amino acids. The CDR3 sequence is CSASRDTQYF. CDR3 bases: TGCAGTGCTAGTAGGGATACGCAGTATTTT.